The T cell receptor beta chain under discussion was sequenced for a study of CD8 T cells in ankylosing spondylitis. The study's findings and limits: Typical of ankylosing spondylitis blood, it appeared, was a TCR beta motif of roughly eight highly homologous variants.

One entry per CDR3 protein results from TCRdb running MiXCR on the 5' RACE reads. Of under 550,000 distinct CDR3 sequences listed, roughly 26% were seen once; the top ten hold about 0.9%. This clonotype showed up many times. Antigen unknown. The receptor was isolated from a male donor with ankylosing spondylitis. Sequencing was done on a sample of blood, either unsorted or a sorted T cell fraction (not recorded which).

For the CDR3, the DNA is TGTGCCAGCAGGGCGGTTGATAATTCACCCCTCCACTTT. Translated, it gives CASRAVDNSPLHF. The chain uses TRBV12-3 or TRBV12-4 and TRBJ1-6; D is ambiguous. The germline V and J ends were trimmed by 6 bases and 5 bases, with 8 bases remaining between them. This CDR3 is built from 13 residues.